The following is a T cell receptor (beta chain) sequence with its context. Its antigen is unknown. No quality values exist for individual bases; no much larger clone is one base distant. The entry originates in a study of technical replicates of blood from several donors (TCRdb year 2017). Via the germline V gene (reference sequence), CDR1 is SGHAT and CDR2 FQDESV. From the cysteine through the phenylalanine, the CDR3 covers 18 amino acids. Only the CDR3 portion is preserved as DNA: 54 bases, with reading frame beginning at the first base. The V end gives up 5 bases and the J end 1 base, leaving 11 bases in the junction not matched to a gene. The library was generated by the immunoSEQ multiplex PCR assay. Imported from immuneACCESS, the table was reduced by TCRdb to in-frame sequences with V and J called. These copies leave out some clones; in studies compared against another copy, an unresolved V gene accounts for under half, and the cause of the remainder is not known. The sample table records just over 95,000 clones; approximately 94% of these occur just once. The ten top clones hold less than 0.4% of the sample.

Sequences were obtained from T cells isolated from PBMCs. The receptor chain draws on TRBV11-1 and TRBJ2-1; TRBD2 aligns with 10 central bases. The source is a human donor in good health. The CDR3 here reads CASSSFPTSGDSYNEQFF. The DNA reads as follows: TGTGCCAGCAGCAGCTTCCCCACTAGCGGGGATTCCTACAATGAGCAGTTCTTC.